What follows describes a single TCR beta chain. This sample was included in a study of blood T cell repertoires in COVID-19. Original data processing: Amplification from reference gene primers served as the basis for estimated nucleated cell counts. Method: immunoSEQ multiplex PCR; TCRdb's copy keeps in-frame clones and lacks some. Clone size and V and J calls were adopted from that table, with D and trimming inferred from the DNA. Of tens of thousands of clones detected, 80% to 90% appear once; the ten largest clones hold roughly 13%. The sample consisted of peripheral blood. The origin of this receptor is a human donor with active COVID-19. The donor label of this sample is uncertain.

This chain's CDR3 is CASSYWAGGGTEAFF. CDR3 sequence (DNA): TGTGCCAGCAGTTACTGGGCAGGGGGCGGCACTGAAGCTTTCTTT. The chain employs TRBV6-2 or TRBV6-3 and TRBJ1-1; 8 bases are shared with TRBD1. V shed 1 base and J 4 bases; nucleotides not matched to a gene: 5. Germline-derived CDR1 and CDR2 are MNHEY and SVGEGT. The CDR3 loop spans 15 amino acids.